These T cell receptor beta chains were read from a single sample in a study of control samples from healthy donors and cancer patients. The table came from immunoSEQ multiplex PCR; TCRdb's copy has only in-frame clones and leaves some out. The sample holds roughly 150,000 clones, approximately 94% seen once. Material: blood. These receptors came from a man aged 18 to 29 in good health. Each CDR3 is given with its conserved first and last residue. D genes are given only for firm matches. A clone size is listed for some rows: how often the clone was seen (once, few, many), or a class if it is expanded.

J gene	clone size	V gene	D gene	CDR3 DNA	CDR3 protein
TRBJ1-5	-	TRBV20-1	-	TGCAGTGCTAGTGCCGGGGATGGCAATCAGCCCCAGCATTTT	CSASAGDGNQPQHF
TRBJ1-1	-	TRBV5-1	-	TGCGCCAGCAGCCTTAGGGGGAACACTGAAGCTTTCTTT	CASSLRGNTEAFF
TRBJ2-5	-	TRBV9	-	TGTGCCAGCAGCGTAGGTGGTTGGGGGGAGACCCAGTACTTC	CASSVGGWGETQYF
TRBJ1-6	-	TRBV6-5	-	TGTGCCAGCAGCACCGGGGCCATTCCCCTCCACTTT	CASSTGAIPLHF
TRBJ2-6	few	TRBV6-1	-	TGTGCCAGCAGTGAAGCAGGGGGGGCCAACGTCCTGACTTTC	CASSEAGGANVLTF
TRBJ2-5	-	TRBV7-3	TRBD2	TGTGCCAGCAGCCCGGGACTAGCTTTGGAGACCCAGTACTTC	CASSPGLALETQYF
TRBJ2-2	-	TRBV11-3	-	TGTGCCAGCAGCTTAGTAGCAGGCATAGGTTTCACCGGGGAGCTGTTTTTT	CASSLVAGIGFTGELFF
TRBJ1-2	-	TRBV7-6	TRBD1	TGTGCCAGCAGCCCACGGGACAGAGCAAACTATGGCTACACCTTC	CASSPRDRANYGYTF
TRBJ2-2	-	TRBV21-1	-	TGTGCCAGCAGCAAAGCCGGGGAGCTGTTTTTT	CASSKAGELFF
TRBJ1-1	-	TRBV19	TRBD1	TGTGCCAGTAGTATAGCGCACAGGGGGCTGACTGAAGCTTTCTTT	CASSIAHRGLTEAFF
TRBJ1-2	-	TRBV30	-	TGTGCCTGGAGTCAGTCAGGGGAAGGGGACTATGGCTACACCTTC	CAWSQSGEGDYGYTF
TRBJ2-7	once	TRBV6-5	-	TGTGCCTCCCAGAGGGACTACGAGCAGTACTTC	CASQRDYEQYF
TRBJ2-3	-	TRBV7-3	TRBD1	TGTGCCAGCAGCTTAATAGGGCAGGGGGTCGCAGATACGCAGTATTTT	CASSLIGQGVADTQYF
TRBJ1-1	-	TRBV27	TRBD1	TGTGCCAGCAGCTGGACAGGGGCCACTGAAGCTTTCTTT	CASSWTGATEAFF
TRBJ2-1	-	TRBV4-2	-	TGTGCCAGCAGTGGTGCTTTATCGACTGCGAACAATGAGCAGTTCTTC	CASSGALSTANNEQFF
TRBJ2-7	-	TRBV6-5	-	TGTGCCAGCAGTTACTCGAACAGTTACGAGCAGTACTTC	CASSYSNSYEQYF
TRBJ2-5	-	TRBV2	-	TGTGCCAGCAGTTACCGGGACACCTTCCAAGAGACCCAGTACTTC	CASSYRDTFQETQYF
TRBJ2-3	-	TRBV10-1	-	TGCGCCAGCAGTGAGTGGGGCTCTAGCACAGATACGCAGTATTTT	CASSEWGSSTDTQYF
TRBJ1-6	-	TRBV19	-	TGTGCCAGTAGCCCGGACCCTAATAATTCACCCCTCCACTTT	CASSPDPNNSPLHF
TRBJ2-1	-	TRBV19	-	TGTGCCAGTAGGTCAGCGGGTAGCTCCTACAATGAGCAGTTCTTC	CASRSAGSSYNEQFF
TRBJ2-5	-	TRBV12-3/TRBV12-4	-	TGTGCCAGCACCAAGACAGACCGGGAGACCCAGTACTTC	CASTKTDRETQYF
TRBJ1-6	-	TRBV27	-	TGTGCCAGCAGTTTATTGTTGAGCTCCTATAATTCACCCCTCCACTTT	CASSLLLSSYNSPLHF
TRBJ2-2	-	TRBV5-1	TRBD2	TGCGCCAGCAGCTTGGGGACTAGCACTGGCACCGGGGAGCTGTTTTTT	CASSLGTSTGTGELFF
TRBJ2-1	once	TRBV6-5	-	TGTGCCACCGTGGTGGGGGGAGCCTACAATGAGCAGTTCTTC	CATVVGGAYNEQFF
TRBJ1-5	-	TRBV30	TRBD1	TGTGCCTGGAGTACGGGACAGGGGTATCAGCCCCAGCATTTT	CAWSTGQGYQPQHF
TRBJ2-3	-	TRBV6-5	TRBD2	TGTGCCAGCAGTTTTAGCGGGACTAGCACAGATACGCAGTATTTT	CASSFSGTSTDTQYF
TRBJ1-5	-	TRBV28	TRBD1	TGTGCCAGCAGTGTGACAGGGGGTTTGCAGCCCCAGCATTTT	CASSVTGGLQPQHF
TRBJ2-3	-	TRBV5-1	-	TGCGCCAGCAGCTTGGCCCTTCGGCAGCCAACAGATACGCAGTATTTT	CASSLALRQPTDTQYF
TRBJ2-7	-	TRBV19	TRBD1	TGTGCCAGTAGTCCGCTGACCGGGACAGGGGAGCAGTACTTC	CASSPLTGTGEQYF
TRBJ1-2	-	TRBV19	-	TGTGCCAGTAGTGAGACAGGACCGGGTGGCTACACCTTC	CASSETGPGGYTF
TRBJ1-5	-	TRBV20-1	-	TGCAGTGCAAGTGCAGCGGGGGGTCAGCCCCAGCATTTT	CSASAAGGQPQHF
TRBJ2-1	-	TRBV29-1	-	TGCAGCGGCGAAATACAGGGTAGTGAGCAGTTCTTC	CSGEIQGSEQFF
TRBJ1-3	-	TRBV30	-	TGTGCCTGGAGTCGGTATACGTCTGGAAACACCATATATTTT	CAWSRYTSGNTIYF
TRBJ2-5	-	TRBV2	-	TGTGCCAGCACGAATAATCAAGAGACCCAGTACTTC	CASTNNQETQYF
TRBJ1-5	-	TRBV10-2	-	TGCGCCAGCAGTGATAGGGGGGCGGGTCAGCCCCAGCATTTT	CASSDRGAGQPQHF
TRBJ1-1	once	TRBV7-8	-	TGTGCCAGCAGCTTAGGGGGGAGGGGACCTGAAGCTTTCTTT	CASSLGGRGPEAFF
TRBJ2-7	few	TRBV10-1	-	TGCGCCAGCAGAAACAGGGAAACCTACGAGCAGTACTTC	CASRNRETYEQYF
TRBJ1-1	-	TRBV7-9	-	TGTGCCAGCAGCTTGTCAGAGGCGCTTTGGGCTTTCTTT	CASSLSEALWAFF
TRBJ2-7	-	TRBV5-1	TRBD1	TGCGCCAGCAGCTTGCGCCCCAGGGACAGCTCCTACGAGCAGTACTTC	CASSLRPRDSSYEQYF
TRBJ1-5	-	TRBV21-1	-	TGTGCCAGCAGCAGAGGGACAGGGGCCCAGCAGCCCCAGCATTTT	CASSRGTGAQQPQHF
TRBJ1-6	-	TRBV9	TRBD1	TGTGCCAGCAGCACTCCACTGACAGGGAGCAATTCACCCCTCCACTTT	CASSTPLTGSNSPLHF
TRBJ1-2	-	TRBV11-2	TRBD1	TGTGCCAGCAGCTCTGCCAGAAAGGGGGCCCCGGACTATGGCTACACCTTC	CASSSARKGAPDYGYTF